This T cell receptor (beta chain) was recovered during a study of cytomegalovirus exposure and HLA in healthy donors. CDR1 and CDR2 (germline): LNHDA, SQIVND (reference sequence). V trimming: 9 bases; J trimming: 3 bases; junction bases outside the gene matches: 17. The CDR3 is 17 amino acids. PCR employed 60 Vbeta and 13 Jbeta primers. Sequencing was performed with immunoSEQ multiplex PCR; in TCRdb, only in-frame clones are kept and a portion is missing. The sample holds 150,000 to 200,000 clones, around four fifths seen once. V gene TRBV19 combines with J gene TRBJ1-2; 9 bases are a match to TRBD1. The sequence was obtained from a woman aged 45-65 years in good health and CMV-seronegative. Sequenced input: PBMCs. The CDR3, as DNA: TGTGCCAGATCGGGGGGACAGGGCAAAGTTCGGTACTATGGCTACACCTTC. Encoded protein: CARSGGQGKVRYYGYTF.